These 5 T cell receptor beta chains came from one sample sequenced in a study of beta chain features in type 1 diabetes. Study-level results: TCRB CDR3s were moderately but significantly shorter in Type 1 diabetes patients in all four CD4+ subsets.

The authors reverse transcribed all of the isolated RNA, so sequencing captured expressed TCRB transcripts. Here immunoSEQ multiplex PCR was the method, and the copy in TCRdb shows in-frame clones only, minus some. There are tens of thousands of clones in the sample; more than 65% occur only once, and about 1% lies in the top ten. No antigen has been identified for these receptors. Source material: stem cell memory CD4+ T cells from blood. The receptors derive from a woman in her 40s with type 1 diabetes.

This CDR3 is CASSPRVGGDSPLHF. In nucleotides, the CDR3 is TGTGCCAGCAGCCCCCGGGTGGGGGGGGATTCACCCCTCCACTTT. V usage is TRBV9 and J usage is TRBJ1-6; D is perhaps TRBD1 (5 bases). The CDR3 is made up of 15 amino acids. V lost 4 bases and J lost 8, with 16 bases in between. The germline gives CDR1 SGDLS, CDR2 YYNGEE. Full variable domain (outside the CDR3, taken from reference TRBV9 and TRBJ1-6): DSGVTQTPKHLITATGQRVTLRCSPRSGDLSVYWYQQSLDQGLQFLIQYYNGEERAKGNILERFSAQQFPDLHSELNLSSLELGDSALYFCASSPRVGGDSPLHFGNGTRLTVT.

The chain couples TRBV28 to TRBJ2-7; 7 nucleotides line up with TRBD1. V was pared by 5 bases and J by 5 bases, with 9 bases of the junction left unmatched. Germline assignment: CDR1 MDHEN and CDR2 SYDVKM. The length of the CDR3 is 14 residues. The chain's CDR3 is CASSPGQAIHEQYF. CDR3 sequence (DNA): TGTGCCAGCAGTCCCGGACAGGCGATCCACGAGCAGTACTTC.

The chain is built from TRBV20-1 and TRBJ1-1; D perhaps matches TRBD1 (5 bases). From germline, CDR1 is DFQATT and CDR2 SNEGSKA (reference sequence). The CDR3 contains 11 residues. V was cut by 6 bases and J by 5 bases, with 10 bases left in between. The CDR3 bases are TGCAGTGCGAAAAGGGGAACTGAAGCTTTCTTT. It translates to CSAKRGTEAFF.

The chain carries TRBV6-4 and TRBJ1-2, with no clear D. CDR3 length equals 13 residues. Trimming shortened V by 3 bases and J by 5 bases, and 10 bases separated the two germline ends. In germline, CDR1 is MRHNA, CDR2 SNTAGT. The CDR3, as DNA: TGTGCCAGCAGTGATGCGGGCGGGTATGGCTACACCTTC. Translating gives CASSDAGGYGYTF.

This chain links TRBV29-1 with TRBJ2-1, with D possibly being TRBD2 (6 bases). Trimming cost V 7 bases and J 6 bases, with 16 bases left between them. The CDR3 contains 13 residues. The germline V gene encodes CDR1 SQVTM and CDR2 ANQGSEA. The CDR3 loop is CSAPGLDFNEQFF. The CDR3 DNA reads TGCAGCGCACCGGGACTGGACTTCAATGAGCAGTTCTTC.